This T cell receptor (beta chain) emerged from a study of T cells after yellow fever vaccination. Overall study findings and caveats: Boosting was followed by the reappearance of most primary-vaccination clones (96% CD4, 88% CD8). Repertoires sorted by FACS could include abundant clonotypes that are contaminants from the bulk population.

Germline CDR1 and CDR2: GTSNPN and SVGIG (reference sequence). CDR3 length: 11 amino acids. V lost 7 bases and J lost 1, with 7 bases in between. Notes on this clonotype: Antigen specificity is unknown.

TCRdb analysed the 5' RACE reads with MiXCR anew, one entry per CDR3 protein. The sample lists some 350,000 distinct CDR3 sequences, 6% to 8% seen once, with 15% in the top ten. The TCR sequence derives from a man under 40 who received the YFV17D yellow fever vaccine. The sequenced sample was PBMCs, obtained 5 days after the yellow fever booster vaccination. The genes are TRBV30 and TRBJ1-1, with D uncertain. The CDR3 reads CASQQNTEAFF. CDR3 DNA: TGTGCCTCACAGCAGAACACTGAAGCTTTCTTT. Full variable domain (remainder filled in from reference TRBV30 and TRBJ1-1): SQTIHQWPATLVQPVGSPLSLECTVEGTSNPNLYWYRQAAGRGLQLLFYSVGIGQISSEVPQNLSASRPQDRQFILSSKKLLLSDSGFYLCASQQNTEAFFGQGTRLTVV.